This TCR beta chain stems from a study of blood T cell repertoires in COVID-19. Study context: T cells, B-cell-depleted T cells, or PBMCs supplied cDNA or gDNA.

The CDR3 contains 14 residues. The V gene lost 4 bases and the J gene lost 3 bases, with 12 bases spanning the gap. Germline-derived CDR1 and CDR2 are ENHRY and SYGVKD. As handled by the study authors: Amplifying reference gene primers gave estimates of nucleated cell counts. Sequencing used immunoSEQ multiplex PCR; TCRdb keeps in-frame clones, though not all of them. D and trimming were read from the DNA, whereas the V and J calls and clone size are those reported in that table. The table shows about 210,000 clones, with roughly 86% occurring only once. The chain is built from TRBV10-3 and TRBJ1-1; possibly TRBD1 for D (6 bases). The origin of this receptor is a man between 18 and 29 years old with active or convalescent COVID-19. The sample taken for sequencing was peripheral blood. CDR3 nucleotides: TGTGCCATCAGTGGAGACAGGTCGGACACTGAAGCTTTCTTT. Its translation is CAISGDRSDTEAFF.